The 24 T cell receptor beta chains below were found in one sample sequenced in a study of blood T cell repertoires in COVID-19. Sequencing was performed with immunoSEQ multiplex PCR; in TCRdb, only in-frame clones are kept and a portion is missing. Counted here are about 230,000 clones, less than 85% occurring once; the ten biggest clones make up under 2%. Sequencing was done on a sample of PBMCs or T cells enriched from blood (not recorded which). These receptors were obtained from a man in his sixties who had recovered from COVID-19.

This clone appeared once. The rearrangement links TRBV20-1 to TRBJ2-5; D gene uncertain. Per the germline V gene, CDR1 is DFQATT and CDR2 is SNEGSKA (reference sequence). CDR3 length equals 13 residues. Trimming cost V 3 bases and J 5 bases, with 13 bases left between them. CDR3: CSASRLPGETQYF. The DNA for the CDR3 is TGCAGTGCTAGTAGACTGCCTGGGGAGACCCAGTACTTC.

Concerning this clone: Other nucleotide sequences in the sample specify the same CDR3. The chain combines TRBV20-1 with TRBJ1-2; D might be TRBD1 (5 bases). The CDR3 contains 11 residues. The germline gives CDR1 DFQATT, CDR2 SNEGSKA (reference sequence). The ends were cut back, 6 bases at V and 4 bases at J, with 9 bases in the middle. The CDR3: CSARDSYGYTF. The CDR3 region has the DNA TGCAGTGCAAGGGACTCCTATGGCTACACCTTC.

This chain links TRBV5-8 with TRBJ1-3, with 8 bases fitting TRBD1. The CDR3 runs to 15 residues. Germline V lookup: CDR1 SGHTS, CDR2 YDEGEE. Germline trimming cut 1 base from V and 1 base from J; bases unmatched to any gene: 1. The CDR3 region is CASSLHRGSGNTIYF. In DNA, the CDR3 is TGTGCCAGCAGCTTGCACAGGGGGTCTGGAAACACCATATATTTT.

The chain uses TRBV2 and TRBJ1-6; D might be TRBD1 (6 bases). The CDR3 spans 19 residues. The germline CDR1 and CDR2 sequences are SNHLY and FYNNEI. V lost 5 bases to trimming and J lost 0 bases, with 20 bases between them. Here the CDR3 reads CASSFDRPMLSSYNSPLHF. CDR3 nucleotides: TGTGCCAGCAGTTTTGACAGGCCAATGCTTAGCTCCTATAATTCACCCCTCCACTTT.

The rearrangement joins TRBV11-2 to TRBJ1-4, with D maybe TRBD1 (5 bases). Germline V CDR1 and CDR2: SGHAT, FQNNGV. The CDR3 runs to 14 residues. V shed 0 bases and J shed 8 bases, with 10 bases lying between them. The DNA of the CDR3 is TGTGCCAGCAGCTTAGAGCGACAGTCGGAAAAACTGTTTTTT. This encodes CASSLERQSEKLFF. The full variable domain, with the rest looked up from reference TRBV11-2 and TRBJ1-4, is EAGVAQSPRYKIIEKRQSVAFWCNPISGHATLYWYQQILGQGPKLLIQFQNNGVVDDSQLPKDRFSAERLKGVDSTLKIQPAKLEDSAVYLCASSLERQSEKLFFGSGTQLSVL.

This rearrangement joins TRBV7-2 to TRBJ2-2; perhaps TRBD1 as D (5 bases). V was pared by 1 base and J by 0 bases, with 6 bases between. The V gene's germline CDR1 is SGHTA and CDR2 FQGNSA. The CDR3 has 15 amino acids. The CDR3 loop reads CASSLEGTNTGELFF. Written as DNA, the CDR3 is TGTGCCAGCAGCTTAGAGGGGACGAACACCGGGGAGCTGTTTTTT.

CDR3 amino acids: CASSLRDSYEQYF. The CDR3 DNA reads TGCGCCAGCAGCTTGCGGGACTCCTACGAGCAGTACTTC. The J gene is TRBJ2-7, the V gene TRBV5-1, with D tentatively TRBD2 (5 bases). Trimming took 1 base from V and 0 from J, leaving 5 bases between them. The CDR3 is 13 amino acids. The V gene's germline CDR1 is SGHRS and CDR2 YFSETQ.

The V gene is TRBV6-5, the J gene TRBJ1-6, with 9 nucleotides matching TRBD1. The V gene end was trimmed by 2 bases and the J gene end by 10 bases; junction bases not matched to a gene: 9. CDR1 MNHEY and CDR2 SVGAGI come from the germline V gene. This CDR3 is built from 16 residues. CDR3 in amino acids: CASSYRRQGDLSPLHF. In DNA form, the CDR3 reads TGTGCCAGCAGTTACCGTCGACAGGGGGACCTCTCACCCCTCCACTTT.

The J gene is TRBJ2-3, the V gene TRBV25-1, with 9 bases that match TRBD2. The CDR3 sequence is 15 residues long. The V gene end was trimmed by 3 bases and the J gene end by 3 bases; junction bases not matched to a gene: 4. Germline V gene data show CDR1 as MGHDK and CDR2 as SYGVNS. CDR3 loop: CASSDLAGWTDTQYF. In nucleotides, the CDR3 is TGTGCCAGCAGTGACCTAGCGGGGTGGACAGATACGCAGTATTTT.

The chain couples TRBV10-2 to TRBJ2-2; TRBD2 matches 9 bases. V was pared by 5 bases and J by 5 bases, with 6 bases of the junction left unmatched. Germline V CDR1 and CDR2: WSHSY, SAAADI. The CDR3 covers 15 residues. CDR3 region: CASSILAGGTGELFF. CDR3 DNA: TGCGCCAGCAGTATTCTCGCGGGGGGGACCGGGGAGCTGTTTTTT.

The V gene is TRBV7-8, the J gene TRBJ2-3; no clear D gene. The CDR3 is 15 residues long. V was pared by 6 bases and J by 2 bases, with 15 bases between. Germline values: CDR1 SGHVS, CDR2 FQNEAQ. The CDR3 DNA is TGTGCCAGCAGTAGGAGCCAACCCAACACAGATACGCAGTATTTT. Encoded protein: CASSRSQPNTDTQYF.

The gene calls are TRBV19 and TRBJ1-1, with unresolved D. From germline, CDR1 is LNHDA and CDR2 SQIVND (reference sequence). CDR3 length equals 14 residues. Deletions cut 7 bases from V and 1 base from J, with 13 bases between. The CDR3 loop reads CASNSNRPNTEAFF. As DNA, the CDR3 is TGTGCCAGTAATTCTAACAGACCGAACACTGAAGCTTTCTTT.

CDR3 sequence reads: CASSPWSTGELFF. CDR3 DNA sequence: TGTGCCAGCAGCCCCTGGAGCACCGGGGAGCTGTTTTTT. The chain carries TRBV12-3 or TRBV12-4 and TRBJ2-2; no clear D gene. The CDR3 has 13 residues. V was clipped by 6 bases and J by 4 bases, with 9 bases between them.

This chain joins TRBV13 and TRBJ2-5; no clear D. Germline CDR1 is PRHDT and CDR2 is FYEKMQ (reference sequence). The CDR3 runs to 14 residues. V lost 2 bases, J lost 5 bases, and 12 bases lay in between. The DNA for the CDR3 is TGTGCCAGCAGCTTATTCACTAATAGGGAGACCCAGTACTTC. It encodes CASSLFTNRETQYF. The full variable domain, rest sourced from reference TRBV13 and TRBJ2-5, is AAGVIQSPRHLIKEKRETATLKCYPIPRHDTVYWYQQGPGQDPQFLISFYEKMQSDKGSIPDRFSAQQFSDYHSELNMSSLELGDSALYFCASSLFTNRETQYFGPGTRLLVL.

The V gene is TRBV19, the J gene TRBJ2-5, with D possibly matching TRBD1 (6 bases). V lost 1 base, J lost 5 bases, and 11 bases lay in between. CDR1 is LNHDA, CDR2 SQIVND, per germline (reference sequence). The CDR3 runs 14 residues. The CDR3 is CASSIAGVAETQYF. The DNA for the CDR3 is TGTGCCAGTAGTATAGCAGGGGTGGCGGAGACCCAGTACTTC.

The CDR3 region has the DNA TGCGCCAGCAGCTTTGCTAGCGGGGACTCCTACGAGCAGTACTTC. This codes for CASSFASGDSYEQYF. V and J are TRBV5-1 and TRBJ2-7; 9 bases agree with TRBD2. Germline V gene lookup returns CDR1 SGHRS and CDR2 YFSETQ. The CDR3 has 15 residues. Trimming removed 2 bases from V and 0 bases from J; junction bases left unmatched: 3.

The V call is TRBV5-1, the J call TRBJ2-2, with 9 nucleotides matching TRBD1. J lost 1 base, V lost 3 bases, and 10 bases had no gene match. The CDR3 is 18 amino acids. Germline loops: CDR1 SGHRS, CDR2 YFSETQ. The chain's CDR3 is CASSWGPRDRVNTGELFF. CDR3 coding DNA: TGCGCCAGCAGCTGGGGGCCACGGGACAGGGTGAACACCGGGGAGCTGTTTTTT. The complete variable domain, with remaining parts taken from reference TRBV5-1 and TRBJ2-2, reads KAGVTQTPRYLIKTRGQQVTLSCSPISGHRSVSWYQQTPGQGLQFLFEYFSETQRNKGNFPGRFSGRQFSNSRSEMNVSTLELGDSALYLCASSWGPRDRVNTGELFFGEGSRLTVL.

As for this clone: This sample includes further DNA sequences coding for the same CDR3. The chain uses TRBV11-3 and TRBJ1-1; TRBD1 agrees at 7 bases. Germline V gives CDR1 SGHNT, CDR2 YENEEA. With V trimmed by 1 base and J by 5 bases, 1 base remained unmatched. The CDR3 loop spans 13 amino acids. DNA of the CDR3: TGTGCCAGCAGCTTAGGGACAGGAACTGAAGCTTTCTTT. Its protein is CASSLGTGTEAFF.

This rearrangement joins TRBV11-2 to TRBJ1-2; unclear D gene. The length of the CDR3 is 14 residues. Germline CDR1 and CDR2: SGHAT and FQNNGV. The germline V and J ends were trimmed by 1 base and 2 bases, with 8 bases remaining between them. In DNA, the CDR3 is TGTGCCAGCAGCTTAGCCAGCAGGAACTATGGCTACACCTTC. Translation: CASSLASRNYGYTF.

The chain joins TRBV10-1 to TRBJ2-1, with 9 bases lining up with TRBD1. The CDR3 has 13 residues. V shed 11 bases and J 0 bases; nucleotides not matched to a gene: 2. The germline V gene has CDR1 WNHNN and CDR2 SYGVQD (reference sequence). The CDR3 reads CAGTGSSYNEQFF. The CDR3 bases are TGCGCCGGGACAGGGAGCTCCTACAATGAGCAGTTCTTC.

J is TRBJ1-4 and V is TRBV18; D unclear. V lost 6 bases to trimming and J lost 7 bases, with 21 bases between them. Germline V gene sequence: CDR1 KGHSH, CDR2 LQKENI. CDR3 size: 16 residues. CDR3 protein: CASSPSQEGRAEKLFF. DNA for the CDR3: TGTGCCAGCTCCCCTTCGCAGGAGGGAAGGGCTGAAAAACTGTTTTTT.

V gene TRBV7-8 combines with J gene TRBJ2-7; the match to TRBD2 covers 7 bases. J gave up 7 bases and V 4 bases, and 13 bases lay outside the gene matches. This CDR3 has 15 residues. Germline-derived CDR1 and CDR2 are SGHVS and FQNEAQ. CDR3 sequence (DNA): TGTGCCAGCAGCTCCCCGGGGGGAGGACTGGGGGAGCAGTACTTC. Translating gives CASSSPGGGLGEQYF.

The chain uses TRBV18 and TRBJ1-4; possible D gene TRBD1, 6 bases. This CDR3 has 12 amino acids. The V end was cut by 5 bases, the J end by 7 bases, with 8 bases between. Germline-derived CDR1 and CDR2 are KGHSH and LQKENI. CDR3 coding DNA: TGTGCCAGCTCAGAACAGGGTGAAAAACTGTTTTTT. It is translated as CASSEQGEKLFF.

This clone was found a few times. The chain links TRBV10-3 to TRBJ2-2, with 13 nucleotides matching TRBD2. The CDR3 spans 15 residues. CDR1 is ENHRY and CDR2 is SYGVKD in the germline V gene. Unmatched junction bases numbered 4, after V lost 6 bases and J lost 6 bases. The CDR3 DNA sequence: TGTGCCATCAGCACTAGCGGGGGGGACCCCGGGGAGCTGTTTTTT. Translated, it gives CAISTSGGDPGELFF.